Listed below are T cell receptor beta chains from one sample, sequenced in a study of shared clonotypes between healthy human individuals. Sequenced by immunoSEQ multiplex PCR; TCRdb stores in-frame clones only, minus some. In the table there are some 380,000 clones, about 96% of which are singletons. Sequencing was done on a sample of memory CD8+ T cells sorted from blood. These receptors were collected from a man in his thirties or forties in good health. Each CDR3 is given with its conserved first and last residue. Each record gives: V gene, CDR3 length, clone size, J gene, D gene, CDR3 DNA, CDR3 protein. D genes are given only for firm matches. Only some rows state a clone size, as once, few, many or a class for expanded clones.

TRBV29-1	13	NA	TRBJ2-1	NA	TGCAGCGTCCCACTAGAGATTGGCGATGAGCAGTTCTTC	CSVPLEIGDEQFF
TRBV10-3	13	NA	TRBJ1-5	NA	TGTGCCACCCACTCCTGGGAAAATCAGCCCCAGCATTTT	CATHSWENQPQHF
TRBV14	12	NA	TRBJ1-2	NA	TGTGCCAGCAGCCAGGGGAATGGGGGCTACACCTTC	CASSQGNGGYTF
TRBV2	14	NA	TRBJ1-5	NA	TGTGCCAGCAGTGGGGGGGACGGGGATCAGCCCCAGCATTTT	CASSGGDGDQPQHF
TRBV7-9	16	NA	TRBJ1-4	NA	TGTGCCAGCAGCTTCATGAGCCCCGCAACTAATGAAAAACTGTTTTTT	CASSFMSPATNEKLFF
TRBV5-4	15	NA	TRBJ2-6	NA	TGTGCCAGCAGCCAGACAGTCTCTGGGGCCAACGTCCTGACTTTC	CASSQTVSGANVLTF
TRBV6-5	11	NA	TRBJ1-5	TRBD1	TGTGTCAAAGACAGGGGGCAGCCCCAGCATTTT	CVKDRGQPQHF
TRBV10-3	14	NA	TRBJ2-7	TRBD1	TGTGCCATCAGTGAGGCAGGGGGTCCCTACGAGCAGTACTTC	CAISEAGGPYEQYF
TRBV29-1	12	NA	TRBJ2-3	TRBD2	TGCAGCGTGACTAGCGGGACAGATACGCAGTATTTT	CSVTSGTDTQYF
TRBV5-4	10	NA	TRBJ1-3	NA	TGTGCCAGCAGCTTACCCACCATATATTTT	CASSLPTIYF
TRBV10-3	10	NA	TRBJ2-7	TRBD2	TGCGCCAGCAGCGGGAGCGAGCAGTACTTC	CASSGSEQYF
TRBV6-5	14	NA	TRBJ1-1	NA	TGTGCCAGCAGTTACTCGAAAACCCTCCGGGAAGCTTTCTTT	CASSYSKTLREAFF
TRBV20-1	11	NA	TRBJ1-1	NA	TGCAGTGCTTCCAGGGGCACTGAAGCTTTCTTT	CSASRGTEAFF
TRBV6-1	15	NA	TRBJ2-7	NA	TGTGCCAGCAGTCCCTGGGACTTCCGGGAGCACGAGCAGTACTTC	CASSPWDFREHEQYF
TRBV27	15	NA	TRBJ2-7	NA	TGTGCCAGCACCCGAAGAGAGGGGCGCTCCTACGAGCAGTACTTC	CASTRREGRSYEQYF
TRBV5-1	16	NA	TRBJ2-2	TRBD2	TGCGCCAGCAGCTTGGGGCGGGAGGTCGGCACCGGGGAGCTGTTTTTT	CASSLGREVGTGELFF
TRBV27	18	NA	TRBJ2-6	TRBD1	TGTGCCAGCAGTCCTCGACAGGGGACCCTCTCTGGGGCCAACGTCCTGACTTTC	CASSPRQGTLSGANVLTF
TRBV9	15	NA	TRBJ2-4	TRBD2	TGTGCCAGCAGCGAAGACAGACTAGCGGGAGACATTCAGTACTTC	CASSEDRLAGDIQYF
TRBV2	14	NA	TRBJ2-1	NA	TGTGCCAGCAGGGAGAGGGTCTCCTACAATGAGCAGTTCTTC	CASRERVSYNEQFF
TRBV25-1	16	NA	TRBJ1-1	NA	TGTGCCAGCAGTGGCCCCTGGGAGGAGGAAGACACTGAAGCTTTCTTT	CASSGPWEEEDTEAFF
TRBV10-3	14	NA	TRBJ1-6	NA	TGTGCCATCAGTGAGGGGGTATATAATTCACCCCTCCACTTT	CAISEGVYNSPLHF
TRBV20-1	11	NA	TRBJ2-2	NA	TGCAGTGCTCCCCGGAACGGGGAGCTGTTTTTT	CSAPRNGELFF
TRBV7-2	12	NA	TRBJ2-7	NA	TGTGCCAGCAGCCAAAACTCCTACGAGCAGTACTTC	CASSQNSYEQYF
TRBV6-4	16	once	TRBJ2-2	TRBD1	TGTGCCAGCAGTCTCGGGACAGGGAGAGGCACCGGGGAGCTGTTTTTT	CASSLGTGRGTGELFF